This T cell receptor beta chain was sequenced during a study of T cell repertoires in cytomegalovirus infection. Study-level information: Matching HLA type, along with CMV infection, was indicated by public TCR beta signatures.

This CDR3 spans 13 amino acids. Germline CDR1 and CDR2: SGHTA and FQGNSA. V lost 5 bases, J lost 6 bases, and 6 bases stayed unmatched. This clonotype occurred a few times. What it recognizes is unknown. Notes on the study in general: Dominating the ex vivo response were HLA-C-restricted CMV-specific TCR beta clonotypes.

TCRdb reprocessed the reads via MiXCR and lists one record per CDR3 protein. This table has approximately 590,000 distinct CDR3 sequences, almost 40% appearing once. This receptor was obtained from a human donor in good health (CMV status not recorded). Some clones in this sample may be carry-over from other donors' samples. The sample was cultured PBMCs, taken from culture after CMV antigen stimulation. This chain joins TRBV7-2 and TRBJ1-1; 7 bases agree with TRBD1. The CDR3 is CASSVSQGAEAFF. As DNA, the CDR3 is TGTGCCAGCAGCGTATCTCAGGGGGCTGAAGCTTTCTTT.